The clone carrying this T cell receptor (beta chain) was counted between two and nine times. Trimming took 1 base from V and 7 from J, leaving 10 bases between them. CDR1 is LGHDT, CDR2 YNNKEL, per germline (reference sequence). The CDR3 loop spans 13 amino acids. MiXCR, applied by TCRdb to the RT-PCR reads, yields one record per CDR3 protein. The sample has about 700,000 distinct CDR3 sequences; approximately 15% are singletons. The TCR comes from a female donor in good health, serving as a healthy control. Sample: memory CD4+ T cells from blood. The chain recombines TRBV3-1 with TRBJ1-2; D is uncertain. CDR3 in DNA: TGTGCCAGCAGCCAAGTGATAACTTCTGGCTACACCTTC. This translates into CASSQVITSGYTF.